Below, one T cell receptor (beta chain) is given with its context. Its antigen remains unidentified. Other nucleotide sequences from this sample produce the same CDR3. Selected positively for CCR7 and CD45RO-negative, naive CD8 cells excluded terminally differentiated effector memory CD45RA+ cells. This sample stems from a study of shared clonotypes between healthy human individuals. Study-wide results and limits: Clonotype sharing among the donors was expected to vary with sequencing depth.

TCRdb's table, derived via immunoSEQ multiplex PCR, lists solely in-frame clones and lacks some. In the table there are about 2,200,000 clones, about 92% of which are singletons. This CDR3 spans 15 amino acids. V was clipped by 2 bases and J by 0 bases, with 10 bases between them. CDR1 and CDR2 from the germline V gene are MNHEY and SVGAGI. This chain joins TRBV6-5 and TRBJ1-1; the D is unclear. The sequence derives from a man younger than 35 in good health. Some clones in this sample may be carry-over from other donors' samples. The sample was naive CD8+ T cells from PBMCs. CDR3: CASSYREGMNTEAFF. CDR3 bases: TGTGCCAGCAGTTACAGGGAGGGCATGAACACTGAAGCTTTCTTT.